These 4 T cell receptor beta chains share one sample of origin, sequenced in a study of blood T cell repertoires in COVID-19. Clones were read by immunoSEQ multiplex PCR, and TCRdb kept only the in-frame ones, dropping some. The repertoire holds about 81,000 clones, with more than 70% as singletons. Sample: peripheral blood. These receptors all come from a human donor in a cohort sampled during active COVID-19.

V gene TRBV7-2 combines with J gene TRBJ2-5; 9 bases line up with TRBD2. There are 15 residues in the CDR3. From germline, CDR1 is SGHTA and CDR2 FQGNSA. J was trimmed by 2 bases and V by 3 bases; bases with no gene match: 4. The CDR3 region has the DNA TGTGCCAGCAGCTTTAATAGCGGGGGTCAAGAGACCCAGTACTTC. Translation gives CASSFNSGGQETQYF.

V usage is TRBV25-1 and J usage is TRBJ2-1; 9 positions match TRBD2. Trimming removed 4 bases from V and 7 bases from J; junction bases left unmatched: 11. Per the germline V gene, CDR1 is MGHDK and CDR2 is SYGVNS. The CDR3 contains 16 residues. The CDR3: CASSGTPGLAGNEQFF. The CDR3 DNA reads TGTGCCAGCAGTGGGACCCCGGGACTAGCTGGGAATGAGCAGTTCTTC.

The chain couples TRBV19 to TRBJ2-7; 9 bases fit TRBD1. Germline CDR1 reads LNHDA; CDR2 reads SQIVND (reference sequence). The V and J ends lost 3 bases and 2 bases, in that order; junction bases with no gene match: 5. This CDR3 comprises 15 residues. CDR3 nucleotides: TGTGCCAGTAGTATCAGGGGACAGGGCCCCTACGAGCAGTACTTC. It codes for CASSIRGQGPYEQYF.

The chain couples TRBV7-2 to TRBJ2-7; 10 bases agree with TRBD1. Germline CDR1 reads SGHTA; CDR2 reads FQGNSA. The CDR3 length is 15 residues. V was clipped by 5 bases and J by 3 bases; unmatched bases: 7. The CDR3: CASSVPGQGIYEQYF. The CDR3 bases are TGTGCCAGCAGCGTACCGGGACAGGGGATCTACGAGCAGTACTTC.